The 31 T cell receptor beta chains in this list originate from one sample, sequenced in a study of blood T cell repertoires in COVID-19. The method was immunoSEQ multiplex PCR; TCRdb's version includes in-frame clones alone and lacks a portion of them. The table lists 150,000 or so clones, approximately 90% of them singletons. Sequencing was performed on peripheral blood. Every receptor here comes from a man between 18 and 35 years old with acute or convalescent COVID-19.

The rearrangement uses TRBV2 and TRBJ2-5; 12 positions match TRBD2. V trimming: 7 bases; J trimming: 6 bases; junction bases outside the gene matches: 9. The CDR3 contains 15 residues. From germline, CDR1 is SNHLY and CDR2 FYNNEI. The CDR3 protein is CASKVRTSGEQTQYF. The CDR3 DNA reads as TGTGCCAGCAAGGTCAGGACTAGCGGGGAACAGACCCAGTACTTC.

Turning to this clone: This CDR3 is also generated by other DNA sequences in the sample. The rearrangement uses TRBV9 and TRBJ1-1; perhaps TRBD1 as D (6 bases). The germline V gene has CDR1 SGDLS and CDR2 YYNGEE. With 1 base removed from V and 1 base from J, the gap between germline ends came to 11 bases. The CDR3 is 15 residues long. For the CDR3, the DNA is TGTGCCAGCAGCGTATCAGGGGTTGGGAACACTGAAGCTTTCTTT. It codes for CASSVSGVGNTEAFF. Full variable domain (outside the CDR3, taken from reference TRBV9 and TRBJ1-1): DSGVTQTPKHLITATGQRVTLRCSPRSGDLSVYWYQQSLDQGLQFLIQYYNGEERAKGNILERFSAQQFPDLHSELNLSSLELGDSALYFCASSVSGVGNTEAFFGQGTRLTVV.

In DNA, the CDR3 is TGCAGCGTTGAAGGAGTTACAGGGGGGACCGGGGAGCTGTTTTTT. Its protein is CSVEGVTGGTGELFF. V is TRBV29-1 and J is TRBJ2-2; 8 bases fit TRBD1. The CDR3 sequence is 15 residues long. V lost 1 base to trimming and J lost 5 bases; unmatched junction nucleotides: 6. Germline-derived CDR1 and CDR2 are SQVTM and ANQGSEA.

This chain joins TRBV6-4 and TRBJ1-2; D is ambiguous. The V gene's germline CDR1 is MRHNA and CDR2 SNTAGT. Trimming pared 5 bases from V and 7 bases from J, leaving 17 bases between. This CDR3 spans 14 amino acids. The CDR3 DNA follows: TGTGCCAGCAGTCCCCACGCGGCTCTCTCTGGCTACACCTTC. Translating it yields CASSPHAALSGYTF.

The V and J genes are TRBV11-2 and TRBJ1-1, with unresolved D. With 4 bases removed from V and 0 bases from J, the gap between germline ends came to 12 bases. The CDR3 is made up of 15 amino acids. Germline values: CDR1 SGHAT, CDR2 FQNNGV. Written as DNA, the CDR3 is TGTGCCAGCAGCTCATACACGAATATGAACACTGAAGCTTTCTTT. Translating gives CASSSYTNMNTEAFF. Full variable domain (outside the CDR3, taken from reference TRBV11-2 and TRBJ1-1): EAGVAQSPRYKIIEKRQSVAFWCNPISGHATLYWYQQILGQGPKLLIQFQNNGVVDDSQLPKDRFSAERLKGVDSTLKIQPAKLEDSAVYLCASSSYTNMNTEAFFGQGTRLTVV.

The CDR3 sequence: CSVSRRLADTQYF. In nucleotides, the CDR3 is TGCAGCGTCTCGCGGCGGCTCGCAGATACGCAGTATTTT. The chain recombines TRBV29-1 with TRBJ2-3; D remains unclear. Germline V gives CDR1 SQVTM, CDR2 ANQGSEA. V was trimmed by 6 bases and J by 4 bases, leaving 14 bases between them. The CDR3 is made up of 13 amino acids.

The gene calls are TRBV9 and TRBJ1-3; TRBD1 matches at 11 bases. The germline V gene encodes CDR1 SGDLS and CDR2 YYNGEE. The CDR3 sequence is 16 residues long. Unmatched junction bases numbered 6, after V lost 4 bases and J lost 3 bases. As DNA, the CDR3 is TGTGCCAGCAGCTTGGTGGACAGGGGGCATGGAAACACCATATATTTT. This gives the protein CASSLVDRGHGNTIYF.

The CDR3 here is CASSLQPGYEQYF. The CDR3 DNA sequence: TGTGCCAGCAGCCTTCAACCGGGCTACGAGCAGTACTTC. V is TRBV14 and J is TRBJ2-7; no definite D call. Germline V CDR1 and CDR2: SGHDN, FVKESK. This CDR3 region has 13 residues. V was shortened by 4 bases and J by 3 bases, with 10 bases between the two germline ends.

The V gene is TRBV9, the J gene TRBJ2-3; the D gene is possibly TRBD2 (7 bases). Germline-derived CDR1 and CDR2 are SGDLS and YYNGEE. This CDR3 is built from 13 residues. Trimming shortened V by 4 bases and J by 4 bases, and 10 bases separated the two germline ends. CDR3 residues: CASSRGAPDTQYF. CDR3 DNA: TGTGCCAGCAGCCGGGGGGCTCCAGATACGCAGTATTTT.

The chain employs TRBV6-6 and TRBJ1-1; the match to TRBD1 covers 7 bases. CDR1 is MNHNY, CDR2 SVGAGI, per germline (reference sequence). Losses at the gene ends were 6 bases for V and 0 bases for J; bases not matched to a gene: 4. The CDR3 sequence is 14 residues long. CDR3 DNA sequence: TGTGCCAGCAGCCGGGGACAGTTGAACACTGAAGCTTTCTTT. This gives the protein CASSRGQLNTEAFF.

This clone was seen only once. This chain connects TRBV9 to TRBJ1-1, with unresolved D. Germline loops: CDR1 SGDLS, CDR2 YYNGEE. Between the trimmed V and J ends, which lost 0 bases and 1 base, there was a span of 10 bases. The CDR3 has 15 residues. Written as DNA, the CDR3 is TGTGCCAGCAGCGTAGATCAACAAACGAACACTGAAGCTTTCTTT. It translates to CASSVDQQTNTEAFF. The full variable domain, in which reference TRBV9 and TRBJ1-1 provide the parts outside the CDR3, is DSGVTQTPKHLITATGQRVTLRCSPRSGDLSVYWYQQSLDQGLQFLIQYYNGEERAKGNILERFSAQQFPDLHSELNLSSLELGDSALYFCASSVDQQTNTEAFFGQGTRLTVV.

This clone came up once. This chain joins TRBV4-1 and TRBJ1-5; tentative D call: TRBD1 (5 bases). Germline CDR1 is MGHRA and CDR2 is YSYEKL. The CDR3 loop spans 17 amino acids. The V end lost 1 base, the J end lost 4 bases, and 17 bases lay between the germline ends. The CDR3 region is CASSQGHGRGINQPQHF. Here the CDR3 DNA reads TGCGCCAGCAGCCAAGGACATGGGAGGGGAATAAATCAGCCCCAGCATTTT.

This chain links TRBV2 with TRBJ1-5; the match to TRBD1 covers 9 bases. Trimming took 5 bases from V and 3 from J; bases not matched to a gene: 8. CDR1 is SNHLY and CDR2 is FYNNEI in the germline V gene. The CDR3 spans 16 residues. CDR3 amino acids: CASSQQGTGINQPQHF. In DNA, the CDR3 is TGTGCCAGCAGTCAACAAGGGACAGGGATCAATCAGCCCCAGCATTTT.

The chain is built from TRBV20-1 and TRBJ2-5; TRBD1 matches at 10 bases. The V gene end was trimmed by 3 bases and the J gene end by 4 bases; junction bases not matched to a gene: 8. CDR1 and CDR2 from the germline V gene are DFQATT and SNEGSKA (reference sequence). This CDR3 comprises 15 residues. The CDR3 DNA follows: TGCAGTGCTAGTGGGACAGGGGTAATGGGAGAGACCCAGTACTTC. Translation: CSASGTGVMGETQYF.

The gene calls are TRBV7-9 and TRBJ1-2; D call uncertain. Germline V gives CDR1 SEHNR, CDR2 FQNEAQ (reference sequence). V dropped 10 bases and J dropped 8 bases, with 20 bases sitting between them. CDR3 size: 13 residues. In DNA form, the CDR3 reads TGTGCCATCTCAACGACGGAGCCCTCGGGCTACACCTTC. It is translated as CAISTTEPSGYTF.

The DNA of the CDR3 is TGTGCCAGCAGTCAAACGGACAGGGGGTCCTATAATTCACCCCTCCACTTT. Its protein is CASSQTDRGSYNSPLHF. This chain links TRBV6-6 with TRBJ1-6, with TRBD1 identical over 10 bases. Losses at the gene ends were 5 bases for V and 1 base for J; bases not matched to a gene: 5. The germline CDR1 and CDR2 sequences are MNHNY and SVGAGI (reference sequence). The CDR3 contains 17 residues.

This sequence joins TRBV28 and TRBJ1-1; TRBD1 might be the D (6 bases). The CDR3 extends over 17 amino acids. CDR1 and CDR2 from the germline V gene are MDHEN and SYDVKM. Between the trimmed V and J ends, which lost 1 base and 4 bases, there was a span of 19 bases. In DNA form, the CDR3 reads TGTGCCAGCAGTTTATTAGGGACAAGCCTCGGTCGCACTGAAGCTTTCTTT. It specifies CASSLLGTSLGRTEAFF. The full variable domain, with the rest looked up from reference TRBV28 and TRBJ1-1, is DVKVTQSSRYLVKRTGEKVFLECVQDMDHENMFWYRQDPGLGLRLIYFSYDVKMKEKGDIPEGYSVSREKKERFSLILESASTNQTSMYLCASSLLGTSLGRTEAFFGQGTRLTVV.

The V call is TRBV28, the J call TRBJ1-3; D not resolved. Germline V gene sequence: CDR1 MDHEN, CDR2 SYDVKM. V dropped 8 bases and J dropped 4 bases, with 6 bases sitting between them. The CDR3 length is 11 residues. The CDR3 loop reads CASSVGNTIYF. The CDR3 DNA sequence: TGTGCCAGCTCAGTCGGAAACACCATATATTTT.

The CDR3 is CASSPWTGMNTEAFF. The CDR3 bases are TGTGCCAGCAGTCCGTGGACAGGTATGAACACTGAAGCTTTCTTT. J is TRBJ1-1 and V is TRBV27; 7 bases align to TRBD1. The CDR3 is made up of 15 amino acids. V shed 5 bases, J shed 0 bases, and the junction held 6 bases outside the gene matches. Germline CDR1 MNHEY, CDR2 SMNVEV (reference sequence).

For this clone: Other DNA sequences in this specimen translate into the identical CDR3. This chain joins TRBV2 and TRBJ1-5, with D tentatively TRBD1 (5 bases). The CDR3 is 13 residues long. Germline V gene lookup returns CDR1 SNHLY and CDR2 FYNNEI. V was cut by 3 bases and J by 4 bases, with 7 bases left in between. CDR3 coding DNA: TGTGCCAGCAGTGAGACAGAAAATCAGCCCCAGCATTTT. Translating it yields CASSETENQPQHF.

This sequence joins TRBV4-1 and TRBJ1-5, with 10 bases fitting TRBD1. The CDR3 runs to 15 residues. Germline CDR1 and CDR2: MGHRA and YSYEKL. With V trimmed by 3 bases and J by 6 bases, 5 bases remained unmatched. CDR3 DNA: TGCGCCAGCAGCCAGGGCGACAGGGGGCTTCAGCCCCAGCATTTT. It is translated as CASSQGDRGLQPQHF.

The V gene is TRBV6-5, the J gene TRBJ2-7; D unresolved. The CDR3 has 13 residues. CDR1 is MNHEY and CDR2 is SVGAGI in the germline V gene. Deletions cut 8 bases from V and 2 bases from J, with 13 bases between. The CDR3, as DNA: TGTGCCAGCTCCATAACAGAGACCTACGAGCAGTACGTC. It is translated as CASSITETYEQYV.

This clone was seen a few times. This chain uses TRBV2 with TRBJ1-2; 8 nucleotides align to TRBD1. The V gene's germline CDR1 is SNHLY and CDR2 FYNNEI. V was pared by 9 bases and J by 6 bases, with 15 bases of the junction left unmatched. The length of the CDR3 is 15 residues. The CDR3 nucleotides read TGTGCCAGGAAGGATGGGACAGGAGAGGGAGATGGCTACACCTTC. Translating gives CARKDGTGEGDGYTF.

This rearrangement joins TRBV13 to TRBJ2-7, with D possibly being TRBD1 (5 bases). Trimming stripped 5 bases from V and 0 bases from J, with 29 bases between. This CDR3 is built from 20 residues. Germline-derived CDR1 and CDR2 are PRHDT and FYEKMQ (reference sequence). CDR3 in DNA: TGTGCCAGCAGCACCGGAATATGGGGCGAGTACTGTGGTAGCTCCTACGAGCAGTACTTC. Its translation: CASSTGIWGEYCGSSYEQYF.

V gene TRBV25-1 combines with J gene TRBJ2-1, with D possibly matching TRBD2 (6 bases). Trimming removed 1 base from V and 1 base from J, with 14 bases in between. This CDR3 contains 17 residues. The germline gives CDR1 MGHDK, CDR2 SYGVNS. The CDR3 DNA sequence: TGTGCCAGCAGTGAATTTGGGAAGGGACTGTCCTACAATGAGCAGTTCTTC. It encodes CASSEFGKGLSYNEQFF.

This clone appeared a single time. The chain is built from TRBV6-5 and TRBJ1-2; D perhaps matches TRBD1 (6 bases). The CDR3 consists of 13 residues. Germline assignment: CDR1 MNHEY and CDR2 SVGAGI. V was clipped by 6 bases and J by 4 bases, with 12 bases between them. The CDR3 DNA reads TGTGCCAGCAGCGAGGGGGGGTCCTATGGCTACACCTTC. Translating gives CASSEGGSYGYTF.

The chain has TRBV6-5 and TRBJ1-4, with 9 bases identical to TRBD1. Germline loops: CDR1 MNHEY, CDR2 SVGAGI. V lost 0 bases to trimming and J lost 7 bases; unmatched junction nucleotides: 3. The length of the CDR3 is 15 residues. CDR3 residues: CASSYSGTGIEKLFF. The CDR3 DNA reads TGTGCCAGCAGTTACTCCGGGACAGGGATTGAAAAACTGTTTTTT.

This clone was counted a single time. The rearrangement joins TRBV23-1 to TRBJ2-3; 9 bases are a match to TRBD1. TRBV23-1 has ORF status, its function being uncertain. The V and J ends lost 6 bases and 4 bases, in that order; junction bases with no gene match: 11. The CDR3 runs 16 residues. In DNA form, the CDR3 reads TGCGCCAGCAGACGCAGACACAGGGGGCGCCCAGATACGCAGTATTTT. It codes for CASRRRHRGRPDTQYF.

Only a few counts were recorded for this clone. The chain uses TRBV2 and TRBJ2-2; 7 bases are a match to TRBD2. Germline V gene data show CDR1 as SNHLY and CDR2 as FYNNEI. The CDR3 runs to 18 residues. Losses at the gene ends were 0 bases for V and 1 base for J; bases not matched to a gene: 8. The CDR3 sequence: CASSEALLAGENTGELFF. In DNA form, the CDR3 reads TGTGCCAGCAGTGAAGCGCTTCTGGCGGGGGAGAACACCGGGGAGCTGTTTTTT.

J is TRBJ2-1 and V is TRBV7-3; 8 bases fit TRBD2. Germline trimming cut 1 base from V and 8 bases from J; bases unmatched to any gene: 10. Germline V gives CDR1 SGHTA, CDR2 FQGTGA. The CDR3 is made up of 16 amino acids. This CDR3 reads CASSLIASGGLDEQFF. The CDR3 DNA reads as TGTGCCAGCAGCTTAATAGCCAGCGGGGGTTTGGATGAGCAGTTCTTC.

V is TRBV5-1 and J is TRBJ2-3, with TRBD2 identical over 9 bases. V shed 4 bases, J shed 7 bases, and the junction held 10 bases outside the gene matches. Germline CDR1 and CDR2: SGHRS and YFSETQ. The CDR3 loop spans 15 amino acids. This CDR3 is CASSPRASGVHTQYF. The DNA for the CDR3 is TGCGCCAGCAGCCCCCGGGCTAGCGGGGTTCATACGCAGTATTTT.